Following are 29 T cell receptor beta chains from one sample sequenced in a study of PD-1 blockade in classical Hodgkin lymphoma. This table comes from immunoSEQ multiplex PCR, and its TCRdb copy is limited to in-frame clones, with some not included. The sample includes tens of thousands of clones, 86% of them seen just once. The time point was: cycle 4 day 1 (C4D1), after 5 to 7 weeks of nivolumab. Exposure to brentuximab vedotin varied, and each patient had relapsed following autologous stem cell transplantation. From thawed PBMCs, CD4+ T cells were purified using magnetic negative selection. The sequencing here drew on CD4+ T cells from blood, taken before the fourth cycle of nivolumab. The receptors originated from a human donor with classical Hodgkin lymphoma.

In nucleotides, the CDR3 is TGCGCCAGCAGCTTTACAGGGGGCCACGACTACGAGCAGTACTTC. Translated, it gives CASSFTGGHDYEQYF. V gene TRBV5-1 combines with J gene TRBJ2-7; 9 nucleotides agree with TRBD1. The CDR3 covers 15 residues. Germline CDR1 and CDR2: SGHRS and YFSETQ. Unmatched junction bases numbered 6, after V lost 2 bases and J lost 3 bases.

The V gene is TRBV5-4, the J gene TRBJ2-7; no definite D call. Trimming took off 3 bases at V and 3 bases at J, with 10 bases between the two ends. Per the germline V gene, CDR1 is SGHNT and CDR2 is YYREEE (reference sequence). The CDR3 is 13 residues long. For the CDR3, the DNA is TGTGCCAGCAGCTGGAGTGGAAGCTACGAGCAGTACTTC. This translates into CASSWSGSYEQYF.

The chain couples TRBV10-1 to TRBJ2-3, with D perhaps matching TRBD1 or TRBD2 (5 bases each). Trimming pared 6 bases from V and 4 bases from J, leaving 26 bases between. Germline loops: CDR1 WNHNN, CDR2 SYGVQD (reference sequence). The CDR3 extends over 18 amino acids. CDR3 nucleotides: TGCGCCAGCAGCCCGGGACCGGACTGGATGAGGGGCCCAGATACGCAGTATTTT. The encoded protein is CASSPGPDWMRGPDTQYF.

This chain connects TRBV5-1 to TRBJ2-5; 7 bases map to TRBD2. The CDR3 runs 16 residues. V shed 4 bases, J shed 9 bases, and the junction held 18 bases outside the gene matches. Germline V gene data show CDR1 as SGHRS and CDR2 as YFSETQ. The chain's CDR3 is CASSIKRGAPLSAQYF. In DNA, the CDR3 is TGCGCCAGCAGCATCAAGCGGGGCGCTCCATTGTCGGCCCAGTACTTC. The full variable domain, rest sourced from reference TRBV5-1 and TRBJ2-5, is KAGVTQTPRYLIKTRGQQVTLSCSPISGHRSVSWYQQTPGQGLQFLFEYFSETQRNKGNFPGRFSGRQFSNSRSEMNVSTLELGDSALYLCASSIKRGAPLSAQYFGPGTRLLVL.

The chain links TRBV29-1 to TRBJ2-1; the D gene is possibly TRBD1 (5 bases). Deletions cut 3 bases from V and 12 bases from J, with 15 bases between. The CDR3 sequence is 12 residues long. Looked up from germline, CDR1 is SQVTM and CDR2 is ANQGSEA. Written as DNA, the CDR3 is TGCAGCGTTGAGGGCAGTGGTCAGGGGCAGTTCTTC. Translating gives CSVEGSGQGQFF.

This chain connects TRBV7-8 to TRBJ1-4; maybe TRBD1 (5 bases). V gave up 2 bases and J gave up 5 bases, with 12 bases separating them. The CDR3 length is 15 residues. Germline V gene data show CDR1 as SGHVS and CDR2 as FQNEAQ. CDR3 sequence reads: CASSLWQGLNEKLFF. In DNA, the CDR3 is TGTGCCAGCAGCTTATGGCAGGGATTAAATGAAAAACTGTTTTTT.

The rearrangement joins TRBV14 to TRBJ2-3; unclear D gene. Looked up from germline, CDR1 is SGHDN and CDR2 is FVKESK. The V gene lost 7 bases and the J gene lost 7 bases, with 18 bases spanning the gap. This CDR3 has 14 amino acids. CDR3 in DNA: TGTGCCAGCATAGAGTTGCCGGGTCGAAATACGCAGTATTTT. It codes for CASIELPGRNTQYF. The entire variable domain, with the rest obtained from reference TRBV14 and TRBJ2-3, is as follows: EAGVTQFPSHSVIEKGQTVTLRCDPISGHDNLYWYRRVMGKEIKFLLHFVKESKQDESGMPNNRFLAERTGGTYSTLKVQPAELEDSGVYFCASIELPGRNTQYFGPGTRLTVL.

The chain joins TRBV27 to TRBJ2-2; either TRBD1 or TRBD2 may supply D (5 bases each). With 3 bases removed from V and 2 bases from J, the gap between germline ends came to 16 bases. Germline V gene lookup returns CDR1 MNHEY and CDR2 SMNVEV (reference sequence). The CDR3 contains 17 residues. Here the CDR3 DNA reads TGTGCCAGCAGTTTGCTTCAGCGAGGGGAAAACACCGGGGAGCTGTTTTTT. It translates to CASSLLQRGENTGELFF.

This sequence joins TRBV5-4 and TRBJ2-5, with TRBD2 identical over 9 bases. The CDR3 spans 15 residues. With V trimmed by 0 bases and J by 5 bases, 5 bases remained unmatched. Germline CDR1 SGHNT, CDR2 YYREEE (reference sequence). Here the CDR3 DNA reads TGTGCCAGCAGCTTGGGAGCGGGAGGAGGGGAGACCCAGTACTTC. This gives the protein CASSLGAGGGETQYF.

This chain links TRBV27 with TRBJ2-7, with TRBD2 matching 12 bases. The ends lost 6 bases at V and 2 bases at J; junction bases unmatched: 5. CDR1 and CDR2 (germline): MNHEY, SMNVEV (reference sequence). This CDR3 is built from 15 residues. This chain's CDR3 is CASRLLAGGPYEQYF. The CDR3 DNA reads TGTGCCAGCAGACTACTAGCGGGAGGACCCTACGAGCAGTACTTC.

Written as DNA, the CDR3 is TGTGCCAGCTCTGGGGGACAGGGGGCCGGGGAGCTGTTTTTT. Its protein is CASSGGQGAGELFF. The chain is built from TRBV6-1 and TRBJ2-2, with 11 bases matching TRBD1. The J segment lost 6 bases and the V segment lost 8 bases, leaving 5 bases of the junction unmatched. Germline V lookup: CDR1 MNHNS, CDR2 SASEGT. The CDR3 has 14 amino acids.

The V and J genes are TRBV9 and TRBJ2-7; TRBD2 agrees at 8 bases. This CDR3 is built from 15 residues. The junction had 6 bases not matched to a gene; V was cut back by 0 bases and J by 4 bases. Germline lookup yields CDR1 SGDLS and CDR2 YYNGEE. CDR3 sequence: CASSVGSGRMYEQYF. CDR3 DNA sequence: TGTGCCAGCAGCGTAGGGAGCGGGAGAATGTACGAGCAGTACTTC.

Here the CDR3 reads CASRLAPNTGELFF. In DNA form, the CDR3 reads TGTGCCAGCAGATTAGCGCCGAACACCGGGGAGCTGTTTTTT. The chain recombines TRBV27 with TRBJ2-2; D might be TRBD2 (5 bases). The CDR3 consists of 14 residues. V was trimmed by 6 bases and J by 0 bases, leaving 8 bases between them. Germline V lookup: CDR1 MNHEY, CDR2 SMNVEV (reference sequence).

The rearrangement uses TRBV6-1 and TRBJ2-7, with a tentative D call TRBD1 (5 bases). From germline, CDR1 is MNHNS and CDR2 SASEGT. This CDR3 spans 16 amino acids. Trimming took off 2 bases at V and 1 base at J, with 15 bases between the two ends. The CDR3 region has the DNA TGTGCCAGCAGTGAAATGAGAGTTAGACAGTCCTACGAGCAGTACTTC. This sequence encodes CASSEMRVRQSYEQYF.

V usage is TRBV29-1 and J usage is TRBJ2-1; the D gene is possibly TRBD1 (6 bases). Germline V CDR1 and CDR2: SQVTM, ANQGSEA. The CDR3 runs 14 residues. V lost 4 bases and J 2 bases, leaving 12 bases between the germline ends. CDR3 protein: CSVVGGLTYNEQFF. The CDR3 bases are TGCAGCGTTGTAGGGGGATTGACCTACAATGAGCAGTTCTTC.

The V and J genes are TRBV4-1 and TRBJ2-1; perhaps D is TRBD1 or TRBD2 (6 bases each). This CDR3 has 16 residues. From germline, CDR1 is MGHRA and CDR2 YSYEKL. V was cut by 0 bases and J by 4 bases, with 13 bases left in between. CDR3 nucleotides: TGCGCCAGCAGCCAAGAAGGGGGGAGTCGTTACAATGAGCAGTTCTTC. Its protein product is CASSQEGGSRYNEQFF.

V usage is TRBV12-5 and J usage is TRBJ2-2; possibly TRBD2 for D (5 bases). Per germline, CDR1 LGHNT and CDR2 FRNRAP. Trimming took off 9 bases at V and 6 bases at J, with 17 bases between the two ends. The CDR3 covers 14 residues. This chain's CDR3 is CAREEVGISGELFF. For the CDR3, the DNA is TGTGCTAGGGAGGAGGTAGGGATATCCGGGGAGCTGTTTTTT.

The chain joins TRBV2 to TRBJ1-6; the D is unclear. V was clipped by 2 bases and J by 0 bases, with 20 bases between them. Germline assignment: CDR1 SNHLY and CDR2 FYNNEI. CDR3 length: 20 amino acids. In nucleotides, the CDR3 is TGTGCCAGCAGTGAATCTTATGGGAGGTTCATTAGCTCCTATAATTCACCCCTCCACTTT. As protein: CASSESYGRFISSYNSPLHF.

V usage is TRBV28 and J usage is TRBJ2-3; D is ambiguous. The CDR3 extends over 14 amino acids. V dropped 4 bases and J dropped 6 bases, with 14 bases sitting between them. Per the germline V gene, CDR1 is MDHEN and CDR2 is SYDVKM. CDR3 nucleotides: TGTGCCAGCAGTTCCGGGCCCCAGAGCGATACGCAGTATTTT. Translation gives CASSSGPQSDTQYF. The whole variable domain, filled in from reference TRBV28 and TRBJ2-3, reads DVKVTQSSRYLVKRTGEKVFLECVQDMDHENMFWYRQDPGLGLRLIYFSYDVKMKEKGDIPEGYSVSREKKERFSLILESASTNQTSMYLCASSSGPQSDTQYFGPGTRLTVL.

This sequence joins TRBV30 and TRBJ1-2; TRBD1 is a possible D gene (5 bases). Per the germline V gene, CDR1 is GTSNPN and CDR2 is SVGIG (reference sequence). The length of the CDR3 is 12 residues. V lost 1 base and J 7 bases, leaving 10 bases between the germline ends. This CDR3 reads CAWSGGEGGYTF. CDR3 sequence (DNA): TGTGCCTGGAGTGGAGGGGAGGGTGGCTACACCTTC.

The V gene is TRBV5-1, the J gene TRBJ2-7, with D maybe TRBD2 (5 bases). CDR1 and CDR2 from the germline V gene are SGHRS and YFSETQ. CDR3 length equals 14 residues. Trimming cost V 6 bases and J 0 bases, with 13 bases left between them. DNA for the CDR3: TGCGCCAGCACCGAGGGCCCTGTCTCCTACGAGCAGTACTTC. Translated: CASTEGPVSYEQYF.

This chain uses TRBV7-2 with TRBJ2-1, with TRBD2 identical over 13 bases. The CDR3 runs to 16 residues. The V gene end was trimmed by 4 bases and the J gene end by 7 bases; junction bases not matched to a gene: 7. The germline gives CDR1 SGHTA, CDR2 FQGNSA. The CDR3 coding sequence is TGTGCCAGCAGCTCCACTAGCGGGGGGGCGGGGAATGAGCAGTTCTTC. Protein: CASSSTSGGAGNEQFF.

The gene calls are TRBV10-3 and TRBJ2-7, with 8 nucleotides matching TRBD1. Looked up from germline, CDR1 is ENHRY and CDR2 is SYGVKD. This CDR3 is built from 14 residues. V shed 2 bases and J 2 bases; nucleotides not matched to a gene: 2. The CDR3: CAISEGQGAYEQYF. CDR3 nucleotides: TGTGCCATCAGTGAGGGACAGGGAGCCTACGAGCAGTACTTC.

This clone appeared a few times. The J gene is TRBJ1-6, the V gene TRBV6-5; the D is unclear. The CDR3 length is 13 residues. CDR1 is MNHEY and CDR2 is SVGAGI in the germline V gene. V lost 7 bases and J lost 7, with 11 bases in between. For the CDR3, the DNA is TGTGCCAGCACCCAAGGGAGGAATTCACCCCTCCACTTT. Translation: CASTQGRNSPLHF.

V gene TRBV5-4 combines with J gene TRBJ2-1, with 12 bases identical to TRBD2. This CDR3 spans 16 amino acids. V lost 4 bases, J lost 6 bases, and 8 bases stayed unmatched. Germline values: CDR1 SGHNT, CDR2 YYREEE (reference sequence). For the CDR3, the DNA is TGTGCCAGCAGCCGCTCGACTAGCGGGAGAGGCAATGAGCAGTTCTTC. Its protein is CASSRSTSGRGNEQFF. Variable domain in full (rest from reference TRBV5-4 and TRBJ2-1): ETGVTQSPTHLIKTRGQQVTLRCSSQSGHNTVSWYQQALGQGPQFIFQYYREEENGRGNFPPRFSGLQFPNYSSELNVNALELDDSALYLCASSRSTSGRGNEQFFGPGTRLTVL.

The chain joins TRBV29-1 to TRBJ2-1; no definite D call. Germline CDR1 SQVTM, CDR2 ANQGSEA. With 3 bases removed from V and 7 bases from J, the gap between germline ends came to 10 bases. The CDR3 has 12 amino acids. The CDR3 reads CSVDGVANEQFF. CDR3 DNA sequence: TGCAGCGTTGATGGTGTTGCTAATGAGCAGTTCTTC.

This chain links TRBV5-4 with TRBJ2-2, with D tentatively TRBD1 (6 bases). The CDR3 length is 15 residues. V lost 0 bases, J lost 7 bases, and 13 bases lay in between. Per germline, CDR1 SGHNT and CDR2 YYREEE (reference sequence). The CDR3 sequence: CASSLEWTVVGELFF. CDR3 nucleotide sequence: TGTGCCAGCAGCTTGGAGTGGACAGTGGTCGGGGAGCTGTTTTTT.

This clone has only one observation. The chain is built from TRBV5-4 and TRBJ2-2; D is possibly TRBD1 (6 bases). Trimming cost V 0 bases and J 3 bases, with 9 bases left between them. Germline assignment: CDR1 SGHNT and CDR2 YYREEE (reference sequence). This CDR3 is built from 15 residues. The CDR3 DNA reads TGTGCCAGCAGCTTGGTGGGGGCGGACACCGGGGAGCTGTTTTTT. The encoded protein is CASSLVGADTGELFF.

The chain has TRBV10-1 and TRBJ1-1, with D hard to call. The CDR3 has 16 residues. Looked up from germline, CDR1 is WNHNN and CDR2 is SYGVQD (reference sequence). Trimming took off 4 bases at V and 1 base at J, with 16 bases between the two ends. CDR3 DNA: TGCGCCAGCAGTGCCCTAGGTGGGAACGGGAACACTGAAGCTTTCTTT. This encodes CASSALGGNGNTEAFF.